These 17 T cell receptor beta chains originate from one sample sequenced in a study of tumor T cells in aggressive B-cell lymphoma. Using immunoSEQ multiplex PCR, the repertoire was profiled, and TCRdb retains in-frame clones only, with some absent. The table shows fewer than 5,500 clones, with roughly 94% occurring only once. Sequencing used tumor tissue. The receptor set was obtained from an adult with diffuse large B cell lymphoma.

To note about this clone: An end of the junction does not agree with germline; a read error may underlie this. The chain links TRBV11-3 to TRBJ2-1, with TRBD1 matching over 7 bases. Germline V gene lookup returns CDR1 SGHNT and CDR2 YENEEA. The CDR3 has 12 amino acids. The CDR3 DNA follows: TGTGCCAGCAGCCTAGACAGGGTCGAGCAGTTCTTC. It yields the protein CASSLDRVEQFF. The full variable domain, with the rest looked up from reference TRBV11-3 and TRBJ2-1, is EAGVVQSPRYKIIEKKQPVAFWCNPISGHNTLYWYLQNLGQGPELLIRYENEEAVDDSQLPKDRFSAERLKGVDSTLKIQPAELGDSAVYLCASSLDRVEQFFGPGTRLTVL.

This chain links TRBV7-9 with TRBJ2-7, with D perhaps matching TRBD2 (6 bases). The ends were cut back, 6 bases at V and 2 bases at J, with 14 bases in the middle. In germline, CDR1 is SEHNR, CDR2 FQNEAQ (reference sequence). The CDR3 consists of 14 residues. CDR3 residues: CASRSWTNPYEQYF. DNA of the CDR3: TGTGCCAGCAGATCGTGGACTAACCCCTACGAGCAGTACTTC.

The V call is TRBV16, the J call TRBJ1-2; possibly TRBD1 for D (6 bases). This CDR3 contains 13 residues. The V end was cut by 9 bases, the J end by 2 bases, with 13 bases between. CDR1 and CDR2 from the germline V gene are KGHSY and FQNENV. CDR3 in DNA: TGTGCCAGTATCGACAGGCAAAACTATGGCTACACCTTC. Amino acids: CASIDRQNYGYTF.

The chain couples TRBV4-3 to TRBJ2-7; 9 positions match TRBD1. Germline CDR1 reads LGHNA; CDR2 reads YSLEER. Unmatched junction bases numbered 8, after V lost 4 bases and J lost 7 bases. The length of the CDR3 is 14 residues. The CDR3 sequence: CASSPGQGTEEQYF. The CDR3 bases are TGCGCCAGCAGCCCGGGACAGGGAACGGAGGAGCAGTACTTC.

The V gene is TRBV29-1, the J gene TRBJ2-7; 9 nucleotides align to TRBD1. CDR1 and CDR2 from the germline V gene are SQVTM and ANQGSEA. The CDR3 is 13 residues long. The V and J ends lost 4 bases and 4 bases, in that order; junction bases with no gene match: 5. The CDR3 DNA reads TGCAGCGTTGTGGGACAGGGAGTATACGAGCAGTACTTC. Protein: CSVVGQGVYEQYF.

The V call is TRBV6-5, the J call TRBJ1-1; D perhaps matches TRBD1 (5 bases). The CDR3 is 13 residues long. Deletions cut 4 bases from V and 2 bases from J, with 8 bases between. Per germline, CDR1 MNHEY and CDR2 SVGAGI. CDR3 nucleotides: TGTGCCAGCAGTTTTGACAGTAACACTGAAGCTTTCTTT. Its translation: CASSFDSNTEAFF.

The CDR3 protein is CASSLGTSGSEQYF. The CDR3 DNA is TGTGCCAGCAGCCTCGGGACTAGCGGGAGCGAGCAGTACTTC. The chain uses TRBV13 and TRBJ2-7, with TRBD2 matching 14 bases. The CDR3 has 14 residues. The V gene end was trimmed by 5 bases and the J gene end by 6 bases; junction bases not matched to a gene: 3. Germline V gene sequence: CDR1 PRHDT, CDR2 FYEKMQ (reference sequence).

CDR3 protein: CASSRRTGGQPQHF. CDR3 coding DNA: TGTGCCAGCAGCCGCAGAACAGGGGGTCAGCCCCAGCATTTT. The gene calls are TRBV13 and TRBJ1-5; 8 bases line up with TRBD1. CDR3 size: 14 residues. Germline V gives CDR1 PRHDT, CDR2 FYEKMQ (reference sequence). V dropped 5 bases and J dropped 6; count of bases not matched to a gene: 6.

CDR3 in amino acids: CASSVGTSGGISDTQYF. The DNA for the CDR3 is TGTGCCAGCAGCGTAGGGACTAGCGGGGGGATATCAGATACGCAGTATTTT. This sequence joins TRBV9 and TRBJ2-3; 14 bases are a match to TRBD2. Looked up from germline, CDR1 is SGDLS and CDR2 is YYNGEE. This CDR3 is built from 17 residues. V shed 0 bases and J 4 bases; nucleotides not matched to a gene: 4.

V is TRBV29-1 and J is TRBJ1-4; TRBD1 matches 7 bases. With V trimmed by 5 bases and J by 5 bases, 8 bases remained unmatched. This CDR3 has 14 residues. CDR1 SQVTM and CDR2 ANQGSEA come from the germline V gene. The CDR3 is CSVIRQGSNEKLFF. In DNA, the CDR3 is TGCAGCGTTATCCGACAGGGCTCGAATGAAAAACTGTTTTTT.

This clone has just one count. The CDR3 bases are TGTGCCTGGAGTGTATATTGGGGCCAGAACACTGAAGCTTTCTTT. Translating gives CAWSVYWGQNTEAFF. The chain links TRBV30 to TRBJ1-1; D might be TRBD1 (5 bases). The CDR3 is 15 amino acids. Between the trimmed V and J ends, which lost 0 bases and 1 base, there was a span of 12 bases. Germline CDR1 is GTSNPN and CDR2 is SVGIG (reference sequence).

The chain uses TRBV11-2 and TRBJ2-3, with D perhaps matching TRBD2 (7 bases). This CDR3 is 15 amino acids long. Trimming left V 5 bases short and J 5 bases short, with 17 bases between. CDR1 is SGHAT, CDR2 FQNNGV, per germline. DNA for the CDR3: TGTGCCAGCAGCCTAAGAAGGGGGGGCGGAGATACGCAGTATTTT. Translation: CASSLRRGGGDTQYF.

This sequence joins TRBV11-2 and TRBJ2-7; D is undetermined. V shed 0 bases and J shed 0 bases, with 6 bases lying between them. CDR1 is SGHAT, CDR2 FQNNGV, per germline. This CDR3 spans 14 amino acids. Here the CDR3 reads CASSLEYYSYEQYF. Written as DNA, the CDR3 is TGTGCCAGCAGCTTAGAGTACTACTCCTACGAGCAGTACTTC.

The chain links TRBV30 to TRBJ1-2; 7 bases align to TRBD1. The trim removed 1 base at V and 8 bases at J, leaving 7 bases unmatched. In germline, CDR1 is GTSNPN, CDR2 SVGIG (reference sequence). CDR3 length: 13 amino acids. CDR3 protein: CAWSASGGLGYTF. In DNA form, the CDR3 reads TGTGCCTGGAGTGCCTCAGGGGGTCTAGGCTACACCTTC.

The chain couples TRBV6-5 to TRBJ1-2, with TRBD1 matching 9 bases. V dropped 5 bases and J dropped 6; count of bases not matched to a gene: 10. The CDR3 sequence is 15 residues long. In germline, CDR1 is MNHEY, CDR2 SVGAGI. The CDR3 sequence is CASSNAPGTGNGYTF. CDR3 DNA: TGTGCCAGCAGTAATGCCCCCGGGACAGGGAATGGCTACACCTTC.

This clone was picked up one time. This chain uses TRBV2 with TRBJ2-3, with D possibly TRBD1 on 5 matching bases. Deletions cut 6 bases from V and 4 bases from J, with 14 bases between. Per germline, CDR1 SNHLY and CDR2 FYNNEI. The CDR3 is 14 residues long. CDR3 loop: CASRDNLAPDTQYF. DNA for the CDR3: TGTGCCAGCAGGGACAACCTTGCCCCAGATACGCAGTATTTT. The full variable domain, its missing parts supplied by reference TRBV2 and TRBJ2-3, is EPEVTQTPSHQVTQMGQEVILRCVPISNHLYFYWYRQILGQKVEFLVSFYNNEISEKSEIFDDQFSVERPDGSNFTLKIRSTKLEDSAMYFCASRDNLAPDTQYFGPGTRLTVL.

The V and J genes are TRBV18 and TRBJ1-3; 8 bases line up with TRBD1. V lost 5 bases, J lost 0 bases, and 6 bases stayed unmatched. CDR1 and CDR2 (germline): KGHSH, LQKENI. This CDR3 comprises 16 residues. The chain's CDR3 is CASSSGDRTSGNTIYF. Written as DNA, the CDR3 is TGTGCCAGCTCATCCGGGGACAGGACCTCTGGAAACACCATATATTTT.